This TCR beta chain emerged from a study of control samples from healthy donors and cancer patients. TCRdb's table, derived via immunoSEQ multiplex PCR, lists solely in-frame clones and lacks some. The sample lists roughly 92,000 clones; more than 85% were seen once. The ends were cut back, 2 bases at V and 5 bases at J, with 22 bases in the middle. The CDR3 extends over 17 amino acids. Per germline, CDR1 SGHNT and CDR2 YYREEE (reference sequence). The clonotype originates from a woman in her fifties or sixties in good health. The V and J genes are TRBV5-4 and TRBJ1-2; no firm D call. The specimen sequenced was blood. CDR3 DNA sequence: TGTGCCAGCAGCTTTCCGATTCCGGCAGGACGGGTTTATGGCTACACCTTC. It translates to CASSFPIPAGRVYGYTF.